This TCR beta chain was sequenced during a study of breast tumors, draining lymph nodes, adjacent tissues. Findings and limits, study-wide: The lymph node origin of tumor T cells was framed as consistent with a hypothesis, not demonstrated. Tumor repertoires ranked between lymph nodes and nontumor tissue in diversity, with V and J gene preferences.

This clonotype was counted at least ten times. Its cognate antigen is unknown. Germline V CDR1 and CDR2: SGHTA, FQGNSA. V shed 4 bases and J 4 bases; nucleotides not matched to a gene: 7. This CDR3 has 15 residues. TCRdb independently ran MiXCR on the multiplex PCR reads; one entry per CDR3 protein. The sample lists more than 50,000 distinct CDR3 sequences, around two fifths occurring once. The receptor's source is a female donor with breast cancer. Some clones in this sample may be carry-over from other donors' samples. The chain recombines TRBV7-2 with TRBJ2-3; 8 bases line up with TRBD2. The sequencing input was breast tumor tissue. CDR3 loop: CASSSYRGGADTQYF. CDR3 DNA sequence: TGTGCCAGCAGCTCGTATCGGGGGGGAGCAGATACGCAGTATTTT.